This T cell receptor beta chain appears in the sequencing data of a study of blood T cell repertoires in COVID-19. Study context: Whether acute or convalescent, the COVID-19 samples came from the United States, Italy and Spain.

The ends were cut back, 4 bases at V and 4 bases at J, with 11 bases in the middle. CDR1 and CDR2 (germline): MGHRA, YSYEKL. CDR3 size: 14 residues. TCRdb keeps only in-frame clones here, not all; method: immunoSEQ multiplex PCR. This table has about 110,000 clones, 71% appearing once. This TCR was sampled from a human donor with acute or convalescent COVID-19. The donor label of this sample is uncertain. The sequenced material came from peripheral blood. The gene calls are TRBV4-1 and TRBJ1-5; D not certain. CDR3 in amino acids: CASSLWTRNQPQHF. CDR3 nucleotides: TGCGCCAGCAGCCTTTGGACTCGTAATCAGCCCCAGCATTTT.